These T cell receptor beta chains were read from a single sample in a study of identical twins. Each CDR3 protein is one row after TCRdb ran MiXCR on the 5' RACE reads. This table has 350,000 to 450,000 distinct CDR3 sequences, approximately 17% appearing once. Sequenced: naive T cells sorted from blood. These receptors were taken from a man aged 50-60 years in good health. CDR3s include the opening cysteine and the closing phenylalanine or tryptophan. The order of the fields is clone size, V gene, J gene, D gene, CDR3 protein, CDR3 DNA. D genes are given only for firm matches. Not every row has a clone size; where given, it reads once, few, many or a size class.

-,TRBV5-6,TRBJ2-2,TRBD1,CASSYGTGSGELFF,TGTGCCAGCAGCTACGGGACAGGGAGCGGGGAGCTGTTTTTT
-,TRBV20-1,TRBJ2-2,-,CSASSNTGELFF,TGCAGTGCTAGCTCCAACACCGGGGAGCTGTTTTTT
-,TRBV5-6,TRBJ2-2,-,CASSETETVGELFF,TGTGCCAGCAGCGAAACAGAAACGGTCGGGGAGCTGTTTTTT
many,TRBV11-2,TRBJ2-3,-,CASSLVSPNQVGTDTQYF,TGTGCCAGCAGCTTAGTATCCCCGAACCAGGTGGGCACAGATACGCAGTATTTT
-,TRBV4-2,TRBJ1-1,-,CASSQDVDTEAFF,TGTGCCAGCAGCCAAGATGTCGACACTGAAGCTTTCTTT
-,TRBV7-2,TRBJ1-2,-,CASSLGLNNYGYTF,TGTGCCAGCAGCTTAGGTCTGAACAACTATGGCTACACCTTC
few,TRBV20-1,TRBJ2-3,-,CSAELAGTDTQYF,TGCAGTGCGGAACTTGCCGGCACAGATACGCAGTATTTT
-,TRBV5-1,TRBJ2-3,-,CASSLDRARADTQYF,TGCGCCAGCAGCTTGGACAGGGCACGGGCAGATACGCAGTATTTT
-,TRBV5-1,TRBJ2-3,-,CASTGGGRTDTQYF,TGCGCCAGCACTGGTGGGGGCCGAACAGATACGCAGTATTTT
-,TRBV3-1,TRBJ1-2,TRBD1,CASSQFEGAGYTF,TGTGCCAGCAGCCAATTCGAGGGGGCTGGCTACACCTTC
few,TRBV20-1,TRBJ2-3,-,CSAVPGGTDTQYF,TGCAGTGCTGTCCCTGGAGGCACAGATACGCAGTATTTT
-,TRBV20-1,TRBJ2-1,TRBD2,CSAPSGSFLDEQFF,TGCAGTGCTCCTAGCGGGAGTTTTCTGGATGAGCAGTTCTTC
few,TRBV28,TRBJ2-7,-,CASSRDRLSSYEQYF,TGTGCCAGCAGTCGAGACAGGCTTAGCTCCTACGAGCAGTACTTC
many,TRBV5-1,TRBJ2-1,-,CASSFRGNEQFF,TGCGCCAGCAGCTTCAGGGGCAATGAGCAGTTCTTC
few,TRBV6-5,TRBJ2-7,-,CASSYRRSYEQYF,TGTGCCAGCAGTTACCGGAGGTCCTACGAGCAGTACTTC
-,TRBV11-2,TRBJ1-2,-,CASSTDSNYGYTF,TGTGCCAGCAGCACGGACAGTAACTATGGCTACACCTTC
many,TRBV12-3/TRBV12-4,TRBJ2-1,-,CASILRGSDEQFF,TGTGCCAGCATCCTTAGGGGTTCCGATGAGCAGTTCTTC
few,TRBV10-3,TRBJ2-1,TRBD1,CASSGGENSYNEQFF,TGTGCCAGCTCAGGGGGCGAGAACTCCTACAATGAGCAGTTCTTC
many,TRBV12-3/TRBV12-4,TRBJ2-3,-,CASSLGTSTDTQYF,TGTGCCAGCAGCTTGGGGACAAGCACAGATACGCAGTATTTT
-,TRBV20-1,TRBJ1-1,TRBD1,CSARDRSYPEAFF,TGCAGTGCTCGGGACAGGAGTTATCCTGAAGCTTTCTTT
many,TRBV20-1,TRBJ1-2,-,CSARDAQGAATGYTF,TGCAGTGCTAGAGATGCCCAAGGAGCCGCAACTGGCTACACCTTC
few,TRBV11-2,TRBJ2-7,-,CASSLVGTAGSSYEQYF,TGTGCCAGCAGCTTAGTGGGTACGGCGGGGAGCTCCTACGAGCAGTACTTC
few,TRBV6-2/TRBV6-3,TRBJ1-1,-,CASTATGNTEAFF,TGTGCCAGCACCGCGACAGGGAACACTGAAGCTTTCTTT
few,TRBV29-1,TRBJ2-5,-,CSVEARYQETQYF,TGCAGCGTTGAAGCCCGGTACCAAGAGACCCAGTACTTC
-,TRBV20-1,TRBJ1-4,-,CSAPPQGSTNEKLFF,TGCAGTGCCCCTCCTCAGGGATCAACTAATGAAAAACTGTTTTTT
many,TRBV6-1,TRBJ2-1,TRBD2,CASSAGLAGGGEQFF,TGTGCCAGCAGTGCGGGACTAGCGGGAGGGGGTGAGCAGTTCTTC